What follows describes a single T cell receptor (beta chain). Its matching antigen is unknown. Replicate PCRs for sorted subsets used approximately 220 ng DNA; this equaled 25,000 to 30,000 T cell genomes. Profiled with immunoSEQ multiplex PCR; TCRdb holds only in-frame clones, not every one. The sample holds roughly 2.6 million clones, over 85% seen once. The data originate from a study of shared clonotypes between healthy human individuals. Whole-study results and caveats: Shared clonotypes: about 5.3% naive CD4, under 4% naive CD8, less than 2.5% memory CD4, under 0.5% memory CD8. Only a few donors were included, so the genetic and exposure-history diversity represented was limited.

Germline assignment: CDR1 SEHNR and CDR2 FQNEAQ (reference sequence). The J segment lost 4 bases and the V segment lost 5 bases, leaving 8 bases of the junction unmatched. The CDR3 is made up of 15 amino acids. Sequences were obtained from naive CD4+ T cells sorted from blood. Subset specified: CD45RA+ positively selected. The receptor's source is a man in his late teens or twenties in good health. V is TRBV7-9 and J is TRBJ1-5, with 7 bases that match TRBD1. CDR3 nucleotides: TGTGCCAGCAGCCGAAGTACAGGGGTGAATCAGCCCCAGCATTTT. Translating gives CASSRSTGVNQPQHF.